The 25 T cell receptor beta chains presented below share a single source sample, sequenced in a study of OX40 agonist ivuxolimab in advanced cancers. The library was produced with the immunoSEQ multiplex PCR assay. The table was pulled from immuneACCESS by TCRdb, which kept in-frame rearrangements only. Such tables lose some clones; where checked, under half of the loss comes from unresolved V genes, and the rest has no known cause. The sample table contains 33,000 or so clones; only one count was recorded for approximately 81% of them. Around 13% of the sample belongs to the ten largest clones. This specimen consisted of CD4+ or CD8+ T cells sorted from blood, obtained in a trial of the OX40 agonist ivuxolimab. The receptors were sampled from an adult with an advanced solid tumor such as melanoma, head and neck, liver or kidney cancer.

The chain uses TRBV29-1 and TRBJ2-5; D not resolved. The V and J ends lost 7 bases and 4 bases respectively, with 16 bases between them. The CDR3 extends over 13 amino acids. Germline V gene data show CDR1 as SQVTM and CDR2 as ANQGSEA. The CDR3 sequence is CSALGARRETQYF. CDR3 sequence (DNA): TGCAGCGCCCTGGGCGCTCGGAGAGAGACCCAGTACTTC.

This clone has more than one count but fewer than ten. V and J are TRBV9 and TRBJ2-6; no reliable D call. The CDR3 is 14 residues long. With 2 bases removed from V and 1 base from J, the gap between germline ends came to 4 bases. In germline, CDR1 is SGDLS, CDR2 YYNGEE. CDR3 nucleotide sequence: TGTGCCAGCAGCGTCCTATCTGGGGCCAACGTCCTGACTTTC. This encodes CASSVLSGANVLTF.

The chain carries TRBV4-1 and TRBJ2-5, with D possibly being TRBD1 or TRBD2 (5 bases each). Deletions cut 1 base from V and 5 bases from J, with 20 bases between. Germline V lookup: CDR1 MGHRA, CDR2 YSYEKL. The CDR3 loop spans 17 amino acids. CDR3 loop: CASSQGGKGPPGETQYF. The CDR3 nucleotides are TGCGCCAGCAGCCAAGGGGGGAAGGGGCCTCCTGGGGAGACCCAGTACTTC.

The gene calls are TRBV15 and TRBJ2-7; D uncertain. Germline lookup yields CDR1 LNHNV and CDR2 YYDKDF (reference sequence). The V gene lost 3 bases and the J gene lost 6 bases, with 18 bases spanning the gap. The CDR3 sequence is 15 residues long. The DNA of the CDR3 is TGTGCCACCAGCAGCAACGGAGTCCTTGGCAGCGAGCAGTACTTC. Protein product: CATSSNGVLGSEQYF.

The chain is built from TRBV27 and TRBJ2-7; 9 bases map to TRBD2. Germline V lookup: CDR1 MNHEY, CDR2 SMNVEV (reference sequence). The CDR3 covers 14 residues. Trimming took 6 bases from V and 1 from J; bases not matched to a gene: 4. The DNA for the CDR3 is TGTGCCAGCAGCCGTAGCGGGGGTTCCTACGAGCAGTACTTC. Translated, it gives CASSRSGGSYEQYF.

The chain couples TRBV6-1 to TRBJ2-1; possible D gene TRBD2, 5 bases. V lost 3 bases and J lost 5, with 8 bases in between. The length of the CDR3 is 13 residues. Germline assignment: CDR1 MNHNS and CDR2 SASEGT. The DNA of the CDR3 is TGTGCCAGCAGTGATGGGCGGGACAATGAGCAGTTCTTC. It yields the protein CASSDGRDNEQFF.

This sequence joins TRBV5-4 and TRBJ2-7; D possibly corresponds to TRBD1 (6 bases). Looked up from germline, CDR1 is SGHNT and CDR2 is YYREEE (reference sequence). This CDR3 region has 13 residues. V was pared by 2 bases and J by 2 bases, with 8 bases between. This chain's CDR3 is CASSFGQTYEQYF. CDR3 DNA: TGTGCCAGCAGCTTCGGACAGACCTACGAGCAGTACTTC.

The rearrangement joins TRBV30 to TRBJ1-6, with 11 positions matching TRBD1. The CDR3 has 17 residues. In germline, CDR1 is GTSNPN, CDR2 SVGIG (reference sequence). Unmatched junction bases numbered 9, after V lost 1 base and J lost 7 bases. The CDR3 here is CAWSEWTGGVMNSPLHF. DNA of the CDR3: TGTGCCTGGAGTGAATGGACAGGGGGCGTTATGAATTCACCCCTCCACTTT.

In this sample, this clone turned up a few times. The chain uses TRBV5-4 and TRBJ1-4; D call uncertain. Germline CDR1 reads SGHNT; CDR2 reads YYREEE (reference sequence). Trimming stripped 4 bases from V and 8 bases from J, with 12 bases between. The CDR3 spans 13 residues. CDR3 residues: CASSGEPGEKLFF. As DNA, the CDR3 is TGTGCCAGCAGCGGGGAGCCGGGAGAAAAACTGTTTTTT.

The rearrangement joins TRBV6-5 to TRBJ1-2; 11 positions match TRBD1. The germline V gene has CDR1 MNHEY and CDR2 SVGAGI. With 7 bases clipped from V and 8 bases from J, the junction kept 9 bases outside the gene matches. This CDR3 spans 14 amino acids. CDR3 residues: CASTRGTGGGGYTF. In DNA form, the CDR3 reads TGTGCCAGCACTCGAGGGACAGGGGGAGGGGGCTACACCTTC.

The genes are TRBV19 and TRBJ1-1; D is unresolved. Germline CDR1 is LNHDA and CDR2 is SQIVND (reference sequence). This CDR3 spans 16 amino acids. V was trimmed by 7 bases and J by 2 bases, leaving 20 bases between them. The DNA of the CDR3 is TGTGCCAGTACCTACGACGGTGAGGTTGACAACACTGAAGCTTTCTTT. As protein: CASTYDGEVDNTEAFF.

V is TRBV2 and J is TRBJ2-5, with TRBD2 matching over 8 bases. V was pared by 9 bases and J by 0 bases, with 9 bases of the junction left unmatched. Germline V gives CDR1 SNHLY, CDR2 FYNNEI. The length of the CDR3 is 15 residues. The DNA for the CDR3 is TGTGCCAGTGCGACTAGCGCGGCCCACCAAGAGACCCAGTACTTC. Its translation: CASATSAAHQETQYF.

This chain connects TRBV30 to TRBJ1-1, with D hard to call. Trimming stripped 0 bases from V and 10 bases from J, with 9 bases between. There are 11 residues in the CDR3. Per the germline V gene, CDR1 is GTSNPN and CDR2 is SVGIG (reference sequence). CDR3 sequence reads: CAWSVGGLAFF. CDR3 nucleotides: TGTGCCTGGAGTGTCGGAGGGTTAGCTTTCTTT. The full variable domain, in which reference TRBV30 and TRBJ1-1 provide the parts outside the CDR3, is SQTIHQWPATLVQPVGSPLSLECTVEGTSNPNLYWYRQAAGRGLQLLFYSVGIGQISSEVPQNLSASRPQDRQFILSSKKLLLSDSGFYLCAWSVGGLAFFGQGTRLTVV.

The rearrangement joins TRBV28 to TRBJ2-6; D possibly corresponds to TRBD1 (5 bases). The CDR3 sequence is 17 residues long. V lost 7 bases, J lost 0 bases, and 16 bases lay in between. Per the germline V gene, CDR1 is MDHEN and CDR2 is SYDVKM. Here the CDR3 DNA reads TGTGCCAGCAACCCCGACAGCTTTAGCTCTGGGGCCAACGTCCTGACTTTC. This encodes CASNPDSFSSGANVLTF.

The gene calls are TRBV19 and TRBJ1-5; 11 nucleotides align to TRBD1. The J segment lost 5 bases and the V segment lost 1 base, leaving 1 base of the junction unmatched. Germline V gene data show CDR1 as LNHDA and CDR2 as SQIVND (reference sequence). This CDR3 is built from 15 residues. CDR3 protein: CASSIADRGHQPQHF. The CDR3 DNA reads TGTGCCAGTAGTATAGCGGACAGGGGGCATCAGCCCCAGCATTTT.

This clone was detected only once. The chain has TRBV5-1 and TRBJ1-6; D call uncertain. V dropped 0 bases and J dropped 3 bases, with 4 bases sitting between them. The V gene's germline CDR1 is SGHRS and CDR2 YFSETQ. The CDR3 has 14 amino acids. As DNA, the CDR3 is TGCGCCAGCAGCTTGGATGTCTATAATTCACCCCTCCACTTT. Translated: CASSLDVYNSPLHF.

The chain employs TRBV7-8 and TRBJ2-1; 12 positions match TRBD2. V was pared by 5 bases and J by 4 bases, with 3 bases of the junction left unmatched. The CDR3 totals 15 residues. Per the germline V gene, CDR1 is SGHVS and CDR2 is FQNEAQ. The CDR3 here is CASSRTSGRYNEQFF. The CDR3 region has the DNA TGTGCCAGCAGCCGTACTAGCGGGAGGTACAATGAGCAGTTCTTC.

V usage is TRBV28 and J usage is TRBJ2-6, with TRBD1 as a possible D gene (5 bases). This CDR3 has 15 amino acids. Trimming shortened V by 6 bases and J by 4 bases, and 13 bases separated the two germline ends. CDR1 is MDHEN and CDR2 is SYDVKM in the germline V gene. The CDR3 region is CASSPQVAGANVLTF. CDR3 DNA: TGTGCCAGCAGCCCACAGGTTGCCGGGGCCAACGTCCTGACTTTC.

The rearrangement links TRBV27 to TRBJ1-2, with TRBD1 matching over 10 bases. Losses at the gene ends were 0 bases for V and 3 bases for J; bases not matched to a gene: 4. Germline assignment: CDR1 MNHEY and CDR2 SMNVEV (reference sequence). The CDR3 covers 16 residues. The CDR3 DNA reads as TGTGCCAGCAGTTTATCTAGACAGGGGGCTTACTATGGCTACACCTTC. Protein product: CASSLSRQGAYYGYTF.

The chain has TRBV12-5 and TRBJ2-7, with a possible D match to TRBD2 (5 bases). Germline CDR1 and CDR2: LGHNT and FRNRAP. This CDR3 is built from 15 residues. V was cut by 1 base and J by 4 bases, with 14 bases left in between. This chain's CDR3 is CASGLGTLRGYEQYF. CDR3 nucleotides: TGTGCTAGTGGTTTGGGCACCCTACGGGGTTACGAGCAGTACTTC.

The chain recombines TRBV7-2 with TRBJ2-7; 7 bases fit TRBD1. V lost 3 bases to trimming and J lost 2 bases; unmatched junction nucleotides: 4. Germline V gives CDR1 SGHTA, CDR2 FQGNSA. The CDR3 totals 14 residues. The CDR3 DNA follows: TGTGCCAGCAGCTTTGACAGGGCCCCCTACGAGCAGTACTTC. This encodes CASSFDRAPYEQYF.

In this sample, this clone turned up a few times. The V call is TRBV6-5, the J call TRBJ1-6; D gene ambiguous. Looked up from germline, CDR1 is MNHEY and CDR2 is SVGAGI. The CDR3 length is 12 residues. V gave up 6 bases and J gave up 10 bases, with 10 bases separating them. CDR3 nucleotides: TGTGCCAGCAGAAAACTAGGGTCACCCCTCCACTTT. Translating it yields CASRKLGSPLHF.

The chain has TRBV4-2 and TRBJ2-7, with a tentative D call TRBD2 (7 bases). The CDR3 length is 13 residues. V lost 8 bases, J lost 0 bases, and 11 bases lay in between. Germline V gene data show CDR1 as LGHNA and CDR2 as YNFKEQ. CDR3 amino acids: CASGGGGSYEQYF. The CDR3 region has the DNA TGTGCCAGCGGAGGGGGGGGCTCCTACGAGCAGTACTTC.

The chain carries TRBV6-6 and TRBJ2-7; D is unclear. Trimming cost V 6 bases and J 0 bases, with 15 bases left between them. CDR3 size: 15 residues. Germline CDR1 MNHNY, CDR2 SVGAGI (reference sequence). The CDR3 bases are TGTGCCAGCAGCAAGACCCCGGTACTCTCCTACGAGCAGTACTTC. Its protein is CASSKTPVLSYEQYF.

The rearrangement links TRBV7-3 to TRBJ2-7; D gene ambiguous. This CDR3 has 14 residues. Germline-derived CDR1 and CDR2 are SGHTA and FQGTGA. Trimming pared 2 bases from V and 6 bases from J, leaving 14 bases between. The CDR3 DNA is TGTGCCAGCAGCTTAGCGCCCAGAATAAGCGAGCAGTACTTC. It is translated as CASSLAPRISEQYF.